This T cell receptor beta chain was recovered during a study of cytomegalovirus exposure and HLA in healthy donors. The study, taken as a whole, reports: According to an earlier analysis, most TCR beta V segments yielded productive rearrangements about 90% or about 30% of the time.

Comment on this clone: Antigen unknown.

Vbeta (60) and Jbeta (13) primers were used in the PCR. The table came from immunoSEQ multiplex PCR; TCRdb's copy has only in-frame clones and leaves some out. Seen here are 110,000 to 150,000 clones, about 71% observed once, and the top ten hold roughly 2%. Unrecorded immune exposures were likely, despite nominal health at sampling. In germline, CDR1 is SQVTM, CDR2 ANQGSEA. This CDR3 has 13 amino acids. Trimming cost V 7 bases and J 2 bases, with 12 bases left between them. This chain connects TRBV29-1 to TRBJ1-5, with D possibly matching TRBD1 (6 bases). Sequenced material: PBMCs. The sequence came from a woman between 55 and 75 years old in good health and CMV-seropositive. The CDR3 DNA follows: TGCAGCGGTTCTACAGGGCGCAATCAGCCCCAGCATTTT. It translates to CSGSTGRNQPQHF.